These 17 T cell receptor beta chains were sequenced from one sample in a study of PD-1 blockade in mismatch repair-deficient tumors. TCRdb's copy holds only in-frame clones and misses some; the assay was immunoSEQ multiplex PCR. The sample contains 100,000 or so clones, approximately 83% of which appear only once. The input for sequencing was peripheral blood, taken 36 weeks after starting pembrolizumab. These TCRs come from an adult with mismatch repair-deficient cancer.

The chain uses TRBV18 and TRBJ1-1; no reliable D call. CDR1 and CDR2 from the germline V gene are KGHSH and LQKENI. V lost 1 base and J 5 bases, leaving 11 bases between the germline ends. CDR3 length: 14 residues. The CDR3 DNA sequence: TGTGCCAGCTCACCACAGGGCATGGGGACTGAAGCTTTCTTT. This sequence encodes CASSPQGMGTEAFF.

The chain has TRBV6-5 and TRBJ2-3; no reliable D call. Per the germline V gene, CDR1 is MNHEY and CDR2 is SVGAGI. The CDR3 spans 14 residues. Trimming removed 6 bases from V and 0 bases from J, with 10 bases in between. The CDR3: CASSSSTSTDTQYF. In nucleotides, the CDR3 is TGTGCCAGCAGCTCCTCAACTAGCACAGATACGCAGTATTTT.

Written as DNA, the CDR3 is TGTGCCAGCAGTTACCCCGGACAGGAGCTGTTTTTT. It encodes CASSYPGQELFF. The chain carries TRBV6-5 and TRBJ2-2; D might be TRBD1 (5 bases). The CDR3 has 12 residues. Deletions cut 2 bases from V and 10 bases from J, with 8 bases between. In germline, CDR1 is MNHEY, CDR2 SVGAGI.

The DNA of the CDR3 is TGCAGTGCTCGGGGAAAGTCTGAAGCTTTCTTT. This sequence encodes CSARGKSEAFF. The V and J genes are TRBV20-1 and TRBJ1-1; D not resolved. Germline V CDR1 and CDR2: DFQATT, SNEGSKA (reference sequence). The CDR3 is 11 residues long. Between the trimmed V and J ends, which lost 5 bases and 6 bases, there was a span of 10 bases.

This chain uses TRBV7-6 with TRBJ2-1; 13 bases match TRBD2. The V segment lost 5 bases and the J segment 7 bases; nucleotides outside the gene matches: 17. The length of the CDR3 is 19 residues. Germline V CDR1 and CDR2: SGHVS, FNYEAQ. CDR3 region: CASSRKYRTSGRAGNEQFF. In nucleotides, the CDR3 is TGTGCCAGCAGCCGAAAATATCGAACTAGCGGGAGGGCCGGAAATGAGCAGTTCTTC.

The table lists this clone with a count of one. J is TRBJ2-7 and V is TRBV5-6; D is perhaps TRBD2 (6 bases). V lost 2 bases to trimming and J lost 0 bases, with 12 bases between them. The CDR3 totals 15 residues. The V gene's germline CDR1 is SGHDT and CDR2 YYEEEE. CDR3 region: CASSFSLGGSYEQYF. For the CDR3, the DNA is TGTGCCAGCAGCTTTTCGTTGGGGGGCTCCTACGAGCAGTACTTC.

The chain carries TRBV5-6 and TRBJ2-7; possibly TRBD1 for D (5 bases). CDR3 length: 14 residues. Trimming shortened V by 0 bases and J by 4 bases, and 11 bases separated the two germline ends. Germline lookup yields CDR1 SGHDT and CDR2 YYEEEE. The chain's CDR3 is CASSLEPGFYEQYF. CDR3 in DNA: TGTGCCAGCAGCTTGGAACCAGGGTTTTACGAGCAGTACTTC.

The chain employs TRBV14 and TRBJ2-1, with D possibly being TRBD2 (6 bases). There are 14 residues in the CDR3. V shed 1 base and J shed 7 bases, with 11 bases lying between them. CDR1 and CDR2 from the germline V gene are SGHDN and FVKESK. The CDR3 sequence is CASSQGLVPNEQFF. The CDR3 DNA follows: TGTGCCAGCAGCCAAGGACTAGTCCCAAATGAGCAGTTCTTC.

This chain links TRBV7-9 with TRBJ1-5; D unclear. The V and J ends lost 1 base and 4 bases respectively, with 20 bases between them. Germline CDR1 and CDR2: SEHNR and FQNEAQ (reference sequence). This CDR3 is built from 18 residues. This CDR3 reads CASSLEVRNPSKNQPQHF. CDR3 bases: TGTGCCAGCAGCTTAGAAGTCAGGAACCCATCGAAGAATCAGCCCCAGCATTTT.

V gene TRBV5-1 combines with J gene TRBJ2-7, with 9 bases fitting TRBD2. The trim removed 0 bases at V and 5 bases at J, leaving 12 bases unmatched. The CDR3 is 17 residues long. Looked up from germline, CDR1 is SGHRS and CDR2 is YFSETQ. Written as DNA, the CDR3 is TGCGCCAGCAGCTTGGCCGTGGGGCGGGAGGGCCTCCACGAGCAGTACTTC. This gives the protein CASSLAVGREGLHEQYF.

J is TRBJ2-1 and V is TRBV11-2, with 9 bases identical to TRBD2. Germline V gives CDR1 SGHAT, CDR2 FQNNGV. Losses at the gene ends were 11 bases for V and 9 bases for J; bases not matched to a gene: 14. The CDR3 contains 14 residues. CDR3 in DNA: TGTGCCTCTAAGACTAGCGGATCGCTCGTTGAGCAGTTCTTC. Its translation is CASKTSGSLVEQFF.

The rearrangement joins TRBV7-6 to TRBJ2-5, with a tentative D call TRBD2 (5 bases). This CDR3 contains 14 residues. Germline values: CDR1 SGHVS, CDR2 FNYEAQ. V lost 3 bases, J lost 2 bases, and 10 bases lay in between. The CDR3 here is CASSFSPGQETQYF. The CDR3 DNA reads TGTGCCAGCAGCTTTTCGCCGGGGCAAGAGACCCAGTACTTC.

The V gene is TRBV25-1, the J gene TRBJ2-7; 9 bases align to TRBD2. V lost 4 bases, J lost 0 bases, and 4 bases stayed unmatched. This CDR3 has 15 residues. Germline CDR1 and CDR2: MGHDK and SYGVNS. This CDR3 reads CASSGRTSVSYEQYF. For the CDR3, the DNA is TGTGCCAGCAGTGGTAGGACTAGCGTCTCCTACGAGCAGTACTTC.

The chain couples TRBV6-1 to TRBJ1-1; D not resolved. Trimming pared 7 bases from V and 2 bases from J, leaving 11 bases between. The CDR3 runs to 13 residues. CDR1 and CDR2 (germline): MNHNS, SASEGT. The chain's CDR3 is CASKVTGNTEAFF. In DNA, the CDR3 is TGTGCCAGCAAAGTCACGGGTAACACTGAAGCTTTCTTT.

This clone was observed a few times. This chain connects TRBV7-8 to TRBJ1-3; weak D call: TRBD1 (5 bases). The CDR3 is made up of 15 amino acids. Germline CDR1 reads SGHVS; CDR2 reads FQNEAQ. The V end was cut by 2 bases, the J end by 8 bases, with 16 bases between. The CDR3 is CASSLRDAGGDTIYF. The CDR3 DNA sequence: TGTGCCAGCAGCTTAAGGGACGCAGGCGGGGACACCATATATTTT.

The chain employs TRBV11-1 and TRBJ2-1, with 7 bases lining up with TRBD2. Germline assignment: CDR1 SGHAT and CDR2 FQDESV (reference sequence). Losses at the gene ends were 6 bases for V and 10 bases for J; bases not matched to a gene: 18. The CDR3 is 16 amino acids. CDR3 sequence (DNA): TGTGCCAGCAGTCTAGTCGGGAGCGGGGCGCTCCCGGAGCAGTTCTTC. Encoded protein: CASSLVGSGALPEQFF. Variable domain in full (rest from reference TRBV11-1 and TRBJ2-1): EAEVAQSPRYKITEKSQAVAFWCDPISGHATLYWYRQILGQGPELLVQFQDESVVDDSQLPKDRFSAERLKGVDSTLKIQPAELGDSAMYLCASSLVGSGALPEQFFGPGTRLTVL.

This clone was seen just once. The chain recombines TRBV5-1 with TRBJ2-2; D gene unclear. Germline V lookup: CDR1 SGHRS, CDR2 YFSETQ. The CDR3 has 15 residues. V shed 3 bases and J shed 3 bases, with 12 bases lying between them. CDR3 DNA: TGCGCCAGCAGCTGGGGTGAATCACACACCGGGGAGCTGTTTTTT. This sequence encodes CASSWGESHTGELFF.